This T cell receptor beta chain derives from a study of shared clonotypes between healthy human individuals (dated by TCRdb to about 2020). A note on the overall study: The cohort included three men and a couple of women between 18 and 49 years of age. For each donor, CD4 naive and CD4 memory were each run on three plates, CD8 naive on two plates, and CD8 memory on one plate. Each donor's leukapheresis produced roughly between about 0.85 and 10 billion PBMCs. Different laboratories and diverse techniques were used to prepare libraries and sequence TCR repertoires, to increase sequencing depth and limit assay-specific biases. To estimate repertoire size and how much clonotype sharing occurs between individuals, the study deeply sequenced the blood TCR repertoires of 5 or 6 healthy adults.

The paper's findings and limits, for the study overall: Sharing across four donors was observed for around 5% of naive CD4, 3% to 4% of naive CD8, 2% to 2.5% of memory CD4, and roughly 0.43% of memory CD8 clonotypes. The small number of donors limited the genetic and exposure-history diversity represented. Estimated clonotype richness was generally larger for naive than for memory subsets. Compared with non-shared clonotypes, the clonotypes found in all four sorted-subset donors had higher generation probabilities. Rarefaction of sorted-subset datasets indicated incomplete sequencing despite the large sequencing depth. Pairwise subsampling indicated that sequencing depth was expected to affect the degree of clonotype sharing among donors. Only blood was sampled, and tissue TCR repertoires likely differ from those in blood.

Remarks on this clone: What antigen it recognizes has not been identified. Base qualities are not provided; no much larger clone lies one nucleotide away.

Using the deep immunoSEQ assay, multiplex PCR amplified TCR CDR3 regions from genomic DNA. Extracted genomic DNA from each cell subset was distributed evenly across all wells of several immunoSEQ 96-well plates, and each plate was treated as a replicate. Each replicate PCR for sorted subsets received around 210 ng genomic DNA, equal to roughly 30,000 T cell genomes. The purified libraries were quantified using a Qubit 3.0 fluorometer, sized with a Bioanalyzer 2100, and then quantified again using the KAPA Library Quantification kit. Every immunoSEQ 96-well plate was sequenced on a dedicated single-read 150-cycle Illumina NextSeq 550 flow cell. Under the source paper's analysis protocol: Because the immunoSEQ output included only junctional sequences and no quality scores, the filtering could not be the same as the filtering used for full-length reads. To assign V/J genes and CDR3, sequences were annotated against IMGT germline references using PyIR, a Python wrapper for IgBLAST v1.9. Reads with weak V/J assignments (E-value above 1e-6), missing CDR3, stop codons, out-of-frame junctions, or ambiguous translated residues were removed. V3J clonotypes were defined as sequences sharing the same inferred V gene, J gene, and CDR3 amino acid sequence. Percentage overlap between repertoires was calculated by dividing the number of shared unique clonotypes by the size of the smaller repertoire. Three approaches were used to assess repertoire richness: RTK rarefaction, the Chao1 estimator, and Recon v2.1 estimates of unobserved clonotypes. OLGA was used to compute generation probabilities for all TCRbeta clonotypes that the gDNA method yielded from four donors. TCRdb holds this immuneACCESS table with in-frame rearrangements only. Some clones are missing; in checked studies, unresolved V genes explain under half, and the rest has no known cause. V and J calls and clone size follow that table, whereas D and trimming were derived from the DNA. The sample table shows about 600,000 clones, and roughly 97% are seen once. In total, the top ten clones hold around 0.058% of the sample.

From the germline V gene, CDR1 is MGHDK and CDR2 is SYGVNS. The CDR3 goes from the cysteine to the phenylalanine over 15 residues. CDR3 DNA only is kept here, 45 bases in frame from base 1. Unmatched junction bases come to 8, with V trimmed by 4 bases and J by 7 bases. Healthy HIV-negative adults with no recently reported acute infections or vaccinations were included as donors. Every donor was a Caucasian adult living in Nashville, Tennessee, USA. CD4+ T cells were enriched by magnetic negative selection, after which naive cells were positively selected on CD45RA and the negative fraction was taken as the memory subset. Blood was obtained by leukapheresis, after which PBMCs were separated by Ficoll-Histopaque density gradient centrifugation and cryopreserved in liquid nitrogen vapor phase. Analytical flow cytometry was used to check the purity and quantity of each magnetically sorted T cell population. Each sorted fraction had its genomic DNA isolated and then quantified by UV absorbance on a Nanodrop 2000c.

The rearranged segments are TRBV25-1 and TRBJ2-2, with 8 bases in between that match TRBD1. This TCR was recovered from a woman aged 25 to 39 in good health. The sample taken for sequencing was naive CD4+ T cells sorted from blood. The sample's cell subset or site, from its label and the paper: CD45RA+ positively selected. The CDR3 sequence is CASSARTGSHGELFF. DNA sequence: TGTGCCAGCAGTGCCCGGACAGGGAGTCACGGGGAGCTGTTTTTT.